A single sample is the source of the 23 T cell receptor beta chains below, sequenced in a study of blood T cell repertoires in COVID-19 (dated by TCRdb to the early 2020s). Library creation used the immunoSEQ multiplex PCR assay. TCRdb stores this immuneACCESS table with in-frame sequences only. Part of the clones is absent; in the studies checked, under half of the shortfall reflects unresolved V genes, and no reason is known for the rest. For this sample there are 200,000 to 250,000 clones; 80% to 90% appear just once. The ten biggest clones cover approximately 4% of the sample. The specimen sequenced was PBMCs or T cells enriched from blood (not recorded which). These receptor sequences come from a woman in her 40s who had been exposed to COVID-19.

The V gene is TRBV12-5, the J gene TRBJ2-3; D may be TRBD2 (6 bases). Germline V gene lookup returns CDR1 LGHNT and CDR2 FRNRAP. V was trimmed by 8 bases and J by 2 bases, leaving 14 bases between them. The CDR3 consists of 14 residues. CDR3 protein: CASTGEGPTDTQYF. The DNA for the CDR3 is TGTGCTAGTACGGGGGAAGGTCCCACAGATACGCAGTATTTT.

Only a few counts were recorded for this clone. This sequence joins TRBV3-1 (or the pseudogene TRBV3-2) and TRBJ1-5; D might be TRBD1 (5 bases). The germline V gene encodes CDR1 LGHDT and CDR2 YNNKEL (reference sequence). The length of the CDR3 is 14 residues. With 0 bases removed from V and 11 bases from J, the gap between germline ends came to 14 bases. For the CDR3, the DNA is TGTGCCAGCAGCCAAGACGCGGGGGGAAGGGCCCAGCATTTT. Protein: CASSQDAGGRAQHF.

The V and J genes are TRBV7-6 and TRBJ1-5; TRBD1 might be the D (5 bases). V was trimmed by 5 bases and J by 2 bases, leaving 13 bases between them. There are 15 residues in the CDR3. Germline loops: CDR1 SGHVS, CDR2 FNYEAQ. Here the CDR3 reads CASSQGQGGNQPQHF. The CDR3, as DNA: TGTGCCAGCAGCCAGGGCCAAGGCGGCAATCAGCCCCAGCATTTT.

V gene TRBV7-8 combines with J gene TRBJ2-7; 7 positions match TRBD1. This CDR3 has 15 amino acids. Germline lookup yields CDR1 SGHVS and CDR2 FQNEAQ. The J segment lost 4 bases and the V segment lost 8 bases, leaving 14 bases of the junction unmatched. Here the CDR3 reads CASRRDRVASYEQYF. CDR3 DNA sequence: TGTGCCAGCCGCCGAGACAGGGTGGCATCTTACGAGCAGTACTTC.

The genes are TRBV10-3 and TRBJ1-1, with D possibly matching TRBD1 (5 bases). Germline V gene sequence: CDR1 ENHRY, CDR2 SYGVKD. V lost 8 bases, J lost 8 bases, and 12 bases lay in between. This CDR3 is 11 amino acids long. This CDR3 reads CAIGFDSEAFF. CDR3 nucleotide sequence: TGTGCCATCGGGTTCGACAGCGAAGCTTTCTTT.

The V gene is TRBV2, the J gene TRBJ2-3; D remains unclear. There are 12 residues in the CDR3. V was pared by 6 bases and J by 4 bases, with 8 bases between. The germline gives CDR1 SNHLY, CDR2 FYNNEI. CDR3 nucleotides: TGTGCCAGCAGGCTAGTGTCAGATACGCAGTATTTT. Translation: CASRLVSDTQYF.

The chain uses TRBV28 and TRBJ1-2; unclear D gene. There are 12 residues in the CDR3. Germline V CDR1 and CDR2: MDHEN, SYDVKM. Trimming took 4 bases from V and 3 from J, leaving 6 bases between them. The CDR3 here is CASSSSDYGYTF. Written as DNA, the CDR3 is TGTGCCAGCAGTTCGTCAGACTATGGCTACACCTTC.

This chain uses TRBV3-1 (or the pseudogene TRBV3-2) with TRBJ2-7, with 11 bases lining up with TRBD1. Germline lookup yields CDR1 LGHDT and CDR2 YNNKEL (reference sequence). This CDR3 spans 19 amino acids. V gave up 4 bases and J gave up 5 bases; unmatched junction bases: 19. CDR3 coding DNA: TGTGCCAGCAGCCCCGCCACCTGGTCCGTCGGACAGGGGGCAGACGAGCAGTACTTC. It specifies CASSPATWSVGQGADEQYF.

V is TRBV4-1 and J is TRBJ2-7, with D tentatively TRBD2 (5 bases). Germline V CDR1 and CDR2: MGHRA, YSYEKL. This CDR3 is built from 19 residues. Trimming left V 0 bases short and J 2 bases short, with 23 bases between. The CDR3 spells CASSQDTLQWEPSPYEQYF. The CDR3 DNA is TGCGCCAGCAGCCAAGATACCCTCCAGTGGGAGCCCTCACCCTACGAGCAGTACTTC.

Many counts were recorded for this clone. The rearrangement joins TRBV7-3 to TRBJ2-3, with 10 bases matching TRBD1. V lost 3 bases, J lost 4 bases, and 7 bases stayed unmatched. The germline V gene encodes CDR1 SGHTA and CDR2 FQGTGA. The CDR3 loop spans 16 amino acids. The DNA of the CDR3 is TGTGCCAGCAGCTTTACCGGGACAGGGGCTTCAGATACGCAGTATTTT. Translated, it gives CASSFTGTGASDTQYF.

The chain is built from TRBV12-5 and TRBJ1-5; TRBD1 matches at 12 bases. The CDR3 is made up of 19 amino acids. Germline V CDR1 and CDR2: LGHNT, FRNRAP. V lost 0 bases and J lost 6; bases outside the gene matches: 12. The CDR3 spells CASGLVVGTGGSYVQPQHF. In DNA, the CDR3 is TGTGCTAGTGGTTTGGTCGTGGGGACAGGGGGCTCGTACGTTCAGCCCCAGCATTTT. Complete variable domain (other parts from reference TRBV12-5 and TRBJ1-5): DARVTQTPRHKVTEMGQEVTMRCQPILGHNTVFWYRQTMMQGLELLAYFRNRAPLDDSGMPKDRFSAEMPDATLATLKIQPSEPRDSAVYFCASGLVVGTGGSYVQPQHFGDGTRLSIL.

V is TRBV4-2 and J is TRBJ1-2; 9 bases align to TRBD1. Germline V gene lookup returns CDR1 LGHNA and CDR2 YNFKEQ. Trimming took 4 bases from V and 1 from J; bases not matched to a gene: 4. CDR3 length: 15 amino acids. For the CDR3, the DNA is TGTGCCAGCAGCCCGGGACAGGGAAGTAACTATGGCTACACCTTC. Translating gives CASSPGQGSNYGYTF.

This chain connects TRBV27 to TRBJ2-7; 7 bases are a match to TRBD1. The CDR3 contains 15 residues. Germline CDR1 reads MNHEY; CDR2 reads SMNVEV (reference sequence). The V gene end was trimmed by 6 bases and the J gene end by 5 bases; junction bases not matched to a gene: 13. As DNA, the CDR3 is TGTGCCAGCAGGTCAGGTAGACAGGGTCGGGACGAGCAGTACTTC. Encoded protein: CASRSGRQGRDEQYF.

This clone was observed a few times. The chain uses TRBV10-3 and TRBJ2-7; D ambiguous. V lost 6 bases and J lost 6, with 9 bases in between. CDR3 size: 11 residues. The germline gives CDR1 ENHRY, CDR2 SYGVKD. The chain's CDR3 is CAIRELGEQYF. The CDR3 nucleotides read TGTGCCATCAGAGAGCTAGGCGAGCAGTACTTC.

J is TRBJ1-1 and V is TRBV14, with a possible D match to TRBD1 (5 bases). This CDR3 comprises 17 residues. Trimming left V 1 base short and J 3 bases short, with 18 bases between. From germline, CDR1 is SGHDN and CDR2 FVKESK. Here the CDR3 DNA reads TGTGCCAGCAGCCAAGCTCCATCCGCGCGACAGTACACTGAAGCTTTCTTT. Translating gives CASSQAPSARQYTEAFF.

The chain has TRBV18 and TRBJ1-4; 7 bases match TRBD1. The CDR3 length is 15 residues. CDR1 and CDR2 (germline): KGHSH, LQKENI. With V trimmed by 2 bases and J by 5 bases, 5 bases remained unmatched. CDR3 sequence: CASSPTGATNEKLFF. The CDR3 region has the DNA TGTGCCAGCTCACCAACAGGGGCCACGAATGAAAAACTGTTTTTT.

This rearrangement joins TRBV9 to TRBJ2-1, with D possibly being TRBD2 (7 bases). Looked up from germline, CDR1 is SGDLS and CDR2 is YYNGEE. This CDR3 contains 14 residues. Trimming shortened V by 4 bases and J by 15 bases, and 23 bases separated the two germline ends. The CDR3: CASSPRGGQAVLFF. CDR3 bases: TGTGCCAGCAGCCCTAGGGGGGGGCAGGCCGTATTGTTCTTC.

This clone was seen a single time. The missing conserved phenylalanine or tryptophan at the end of this CDR3 makes a read error likely. The limits of the CDR3 on the DNA are not certain, so only TCRdb's listed CDR3 is given. This chain links TRBV28 with TRBJ1-2. Ends included, the CDR3 has 14 residues. Germline values: CDR1 MDHEN, CDR2 SYDVKM. The CDR3 protein is CASSFTSRLGGVGI.

The genes are TRBV6-5 and TRBJ2-5, with a weak D call TRBD2 (5 bases). The CDR3 contains 12 residues. Trimming stripped 4 bases from V and 4 bases from J, with 7 bases between. The germline gives CDR1 MNHEY, CDR2 SVGAGI. The CDR3, as DNA: TGTGCCAGCAGTTCTGAGGGAGAGACCCAGTACTTC. It is translated as CASSSEGETQYF.

The CDR3 loop reads CASSRTWGDHEAFF. The CDR3 DNA reads TGTGCCAGCAGCCGAACTTGGGGGGACCATGAAGCTTTCTTT. The chain carries TRBV3-1 (or the pseudogene TRBV3-2) and TRBJ1-1, with a weak D call TRBD1 (5 bases). CDR1 and CDR2 (germline): LGHDT, YNNKEL (reference sequence). The CDR3 length is 14 residues. With 4 bases removed from V and 7 bases from J, the gap between germline ends came to 16 bases.

The chain has TRBV6-1 and TRBJ2-3; TRBD1 is a possible D gene (6 bases). V lost 1 base and J lost 6, with 26 bases in between. This CDR3 contains 19 residues. Looked up from germline, CDR1 is MNHNS and CDR2 is SASEGT. This CDR3 reads CASSEGVQGLIGTRDTQYF. The CDR3, as DNA: TGTGCCAGCAGTGAAGGGGTACAGGGATTGATAGGGACCCGCGATACGCAGTATTTT.

CDR3 residues: CAITAGQGRGYTF. The CDR3 bases are TGTGCCATCACAGCCGGACAGGGACGGGGCTACACCTTC. V is TRBV10-3 and J is TRBJ1-2, with 8 bases that match TRBD1. The V gene end was trimmed by 7 bases and the J gene end by 8 bases; junction bases not matched to a gene: 9. This CDR3 has 13 amino acids. Germline V gene data show CDR1 as ENHRY and CDR2 as SYGVKD.

This chain links TRBV29-1 with TRBJ1-1, with 8 bases identical to TRBD1. The CDR3 is 12 residues long. Losses at the gene ends were 0 bases for V and 10 bases for J; bases not matched to a gene: 4. Germline assignment: CDR1 SQVTM and CDR2 ANQGSEA. CDR3 sequence: CSVEEGTGAAFF. Here the CDR3 DNA reads TGCAGCGTTGAAGAAGGGACAGGCGCAGCTTTCTTT.